This is a list of T cell receptor beta chains from one sample in a study of graft-versus-host responses after intestinal transplantation. These receptors lack a known antigen. Only in-frame clones appear in the TCRdb table, and some are missing; sequencing was by immunoSEQ multiplex PCR. The data contain about 120,000 clones, about 95% of them singletons. Sequencing was performed on unstimulated CD8+ T cells sorted from spleen or lymph node cells, taken before intestinal transplant. The receptors were sampled from a human donor who received an intestinal transplant. The CDR3 runs from the conserved cysteine through the conserved F or W. A D gene is named only where the DNA matches it firmly. Expanded clones get a size class; other rows say once, few or many, or leave the size out.

D,length,J,V,size,CDR3,DNA
TRBD2,18,TRBJ2-5,TRBV9,once,CASSVGLAGAQGQETQYF,TGTGCCAGCAGCGTGGGACTAGCGGGAGCCCAAGGACAAGAGACCCAGTACTTC
TRBD1,13,TRBJ2-7,TRBV5-1,NA,CASSLSGGYEQYF,TGCGCCAGCAGTCTCTCAGGGGGATACGAGCAGTACTTC
NA,13,TRBJ2-7,TRBV7-7,few,CASSLAATYEQYF,TGTGCCAGCAGCTTAGCAGCTACCTACGAGCAGTACTTC
NA,14,TRBJ1-2,TRBV6-6,NA,CASSYTSESYGYTF,TGTGCCAGCAGTTACACGTCAGAGAGTTATGGCTACACCTTC
TRBD2,14,TRBJ2-3,TRBV5-1,NA,CASSLSGRSDTQYF,TGCGCCAGCAGCTTAAGCGGGAGATCCGATACGCAGTATTTT
NA,15,TRBJ2-1,TRBV5-8,NA,CASSTPQDIHDEQFF,TGTGCCAGCAGCACCCCGCAGGATATTCACGATGAGCAGTTCTTC
TRBD1,14,TRBJ2-7,TRBV5-1,NA,CASSRDRGRYEQYF,TGCGCCAGCAGCCGGGACAGGGGGCGCTACGAGCAGTACTTC
NA,14,TRBJ1-4,TRBV5-4,NA,CASSSDGQNEKLFF,TGTGCCAGCAGCTCCGATGGACAGAATGAAAAACTGTTTTTT
NA,14,TRBJ2-2,TRBV10-3,NA,CAIRAGHNTGELFF,TGTGCCATCAGGGCAGGCCATAACACCGGGGAGCTGTTTTTT
NA,15,TRBJ2-7,TRBV5-1,NA,CASSFRDAFSYEQYF,TGCGCCAGCAGCTTTCGGGACGCATTCTCCTACGAGCAGTACTTC
NA,13,TRBJ2-1,TRBV30,NA,CAWSVGGYNEQFF,TGTGCCTGGAGTGTAGGGGGTTACAATGAGCAGTTCTTC
TRBD2,15,TRBJ2-7,TRBV4-3,NA,CASSQAGGSSYEQYF,TGCGCCAGCAGCCAAGCGGGGGGATCCTCCTACGAGCAGTACTTC
NA,14,TRBJ1-2,TRBV4-3,NA,CASSQVRGNYGYTF,TGCGCCAGCAGCCAAGTGAGGGGGAACTATGGCTACACCTTC
TRBD2,16,TRBJ2-1,TRBV18,NA,CASSQGTSGSYNEQFF,TGTGCCAGCTCCCAGGGGACTAGCGGCTCCTACAATGAGCAGTTCTTC
TRBD1,14,TRBJ2-7,TRBV19,NA,CASSIGQGPLEQYF,TGTGCCAGTAGTATCGGACAGGGACCCCTCGAGCAGTACTTC
TRBD1,14,TRBJ2-7,TRBV6-6,NA,CASSWLQGDYEQYF,TGTGCCAGCAGTTGGTTACAGGGGGACTACGAGCAGTACTTC
TRBD1,16,TRBJ2-3,TRBV27,NA,CASSSHGTGGPDTQYF,TGTGCCAGCAGTTCTCACGGGACAGGGGGTCCAGATACGCAGTATTTT
NA,13,TRBJ1-1,TRBV6-5,once,CASSYSSPGEAFF,TGTGCCAGCAGTTACTCTAGTCCGGGAGAAGCTTTCTTT
TRBD2,13,TRBJ2-7,TRBV30,once,CAWSIASGYEQYF,TGTGCCTGGAGTATAGCTAGCGGGTACGAGCAGTACTTC
NA,15,TRBJ2-2,TRBV28,NA,CVSEVDSSRTGELFF,TGTGTCAGCGAAGTTGACAGCTCGCGCACCGGGGAGCTGTTTTTT
NA,13,TRBJ2-7,TRBV10-2,NA,CASSEGQFYEQYF,TGCGCCAGCAGTGAAGGGCAATTCTACGAGCAGTACTTC
NA,15,TRBJ2-3,TRBV4-3,NA,CASSQSGFGTDTQYF,TGCGCCAGCAGCCAGTCAGGGTTCGGAACAGATACGCAGTATTTT
NA,14,TRBJ2-7,TRBV27,NA,CASSLGRATYEQYF,TGTGCCAGCAGTTTAGGTCGGGCTACCTACGAGCAGTACTTC
TRBD1,15,TRBJ2-5,TRBV6-5,once,CASSYSAGGAETQYF,TGTGCCAGCAGTTACTCGGCAGGGGGCGCGGAGACCCAGTACTTC
TRBD2,18,TRBJ2-1,TRBV2,once,CASRPGLAGGPWYNEQFF,TGTGCCAGCAGACCAGGACTAGCGGGAGGGCCGTGGTACAATGAGCAGTTCTTC
TRBD1,14,TRBJ2-5,TRBV7-6,NA,CASSFDRAEETQYF,TGTGCCAGCAGCTTCGACAGGGCGGAAGAGACCCAGTACTTC
TRBD2,22,TRBJ2-1,TRBV2,NA,CASSEGVTTGLAGGRSYNEQFF,TGTGCCAGCAGTGAAGGGGTCACTACGGGACTAGCGGGAGGGCGCTCCTACAATGAGCAGTTCTTC
NA,14,TRBJ1-2,TRBV9,few,CASSVGAGQGGYTF,TGTGCCAGCAGCGTAGGGGCAGGGCAAGGGGGCTACACCTTC
NA,16,TRBJ1-4,TRBV2,NA,CASSTLEGRANEKLFF,TGTGCCAGCAGTACTCTGGAAGGAAGAGCTAATGAAAAACTGTTTTTT
NA,13,TRBJ2-7,TRBV6-1,NA,CASSRLPEDSKKF,TGTGCCAGCAGCCGGCTTCCCGAGGATAGCAAGAAGTTC
TRBD1,15,TRBJ1-5,TRBV28,NA,CASSLGDSPHQPQHF,TGTGCCAGCAGTTTGGGGGACAGTCCTCATCAGCCCCAGCATTTT
NA,18,TRBJ2-2,TRBV5-5,NA,CASSFREMGLGNTGELFF,TGTGCCAGCAGCTTCAGGGAGATGGGCCTAGGGAACACCGGGGAGCTGTTTTTT
NA,14,TRBJ2-7,TRBV4-3,once,CASSQSSEAYEQYF,TGCGCCAGCAGCCAATCCAGCGAGGCCTACGAGCAGTACTTC
NA,15,TRBJ1-5,TRBV27,NA,CASSLKTGYNQPQHF,TGTGCCAGCAGTTTAAAGACAGGTTACAATCAGCCCCAGCATTTT
TRBD2,16,TRBJ2-1,TRBV27,NA,CASSLWLAGPGNEQFF,TGTGCCAGCAGTTTATGGCTAGCGGGGCCTGGTAATGAGCAGTTCTTC
NA,15,TRBJ2-3,TRBV25-1,NA,CASSEVGGGTDTQYF,TGTGCCAGCAGTGAAGTCGGGGGAGGCACAGATACGCAGTATTTT
NA,14,TRBJ2-7,TRBV7-7,NA,CASSWGTGAGEQYF,TGTGCCAGCAGCTGGGGTACCGGGGCGGGCGAGCAGTACTTC
NA,12,TRBJ1-1,TRBV9,NA,CASSMGAGRAFF,TGTGCCAGCAGCATGGGGGCCGGAAGAGCTTTCTTT
TRBD1,14,TRBJ2-7,TRBV7-2,NA,CASSSGTGVYEQYF,TGTGCCAGCAGCTCCGGGACAGGGGTCTACGAGCAGTACTTC
NA,14,TRBJ2-5,TRBV11-2,NA,CASSPLPPGETQYF,TGTGCCAGCAGCCCTCTCCCGCCGGGGGAGACCCAGTACTTC
TRBD2,16,TRBJ2-7,TRBV5-4,NA,CASSFLLGTSVGEQYF,TGTGCCAGCAGCTTCCTACTCGGGACTAGCGTTGGCGAGCAGTACTTC
TRBD1,15,TRBJ1-1,TRBV5-6,few,CASSLGGQGRTEAFF,TGTGCCAGCAGCTTGGGGGGACAGGGGCGGACTGAAGCTTTCTTT
TRBD2,14,TRBJ2-1,TRBV9,NA,CASSPREGSGQQFF,TGTGCCAGCAGCCCTCGGGAGGGATCGGGCCAGCAGTTCTTC
NA,15,TRBJ1-2,TRBV30,NA,CAWSVRTNRGYGYTF,TGTGCCTGGAGTGTTCGGACCAACAGAGGCTATGGCTACACCTTC
NA,19,TRBJ2-2,TRBV7-9,NA,CASSLVGILGRSINGELFF,TGTGCCAGCAGCTTGGTTGGTATCCTCGGGCGATCCATAAACGGGGAGCTGTTTTTT
NA,18,TRBJ2-3,TRBV15,NA,CATSDETLDQPNTDTQYF,TGTGCCACCAGCGACGAAACCTTGGACCAGCCAAACACAGATACGCAGTATTTT
TRBD2,14,TRBJ2-7,TRBV4-1,NA,CASSRTSTAYEQYF,TGCGCCAGCAGCCGGACTAGTACGGCCTACGAGCAGTACTTC
TRBD2,16,TRBJ2-1,TRBV7-9,NA,CASSEGTSGRKDEQFF,TGTGCCAGCAGCGAGGGGACTAGCGGGAGAAAGGATGAGCAGTTCTTC
NA,13,TRBJ2-7,TRBV5-6,NA,CASSPRTGYEQYF,TGTGCCAGCAGCCCGAGGACGGGCTACGAGCAGTACTTC
NA,18,TRBJ1-4,TRBV4-1,NA,CASSQSGRRGPTNEKLFF,TGCGCCAGCAGCCAGTCCGGGAGACGGGGCCCAACTAATGAAAAACTGTTTTTT
TRBD2,14,TRBJ2-1,TRBV27,NA,CASSLTSSINEQFF,TGTGCCAGCAGTTTGACTAGCAGTATCAATGAGCAGTTCTTC
NA,15,TRBJ1-2,TRBV7-9,NA,CASSYTSLSNYGYTF,TGTGCCAGCAGCTATACCTCGCTGTCTAACTATGGCTACACCTTC
NA,15,TRBJ2-1,TRBV30,once,CAWSVLPSSYNEQFF,TGTGCCTGGAGTGTACTGCCAAGCTCCTACAATGAGCAGTTCTTC
NA,15,TRBJ2-1,TRBV28,NA,CASSLSYGSDLEQFF,TGTGCCAGCAGTTTATCCTATGGGAGTGACCTTGAGCAGTTCTTC